The 18 T cell receptor beta chains listed next were all sequenced from one sample in a study of blood T cell repertoires in COVID-19. Produced via immunoSEQ multiplex PCR; TCRdb's table is partial and in-frame only. This table holds 90,000 to 150,000 clones, over 65% found once. The sequencing sample was made of peripheral blood. Receptors originate from a human donor with acute or convalescent COVID-19. The donor label of this sample is uncertain.

The count of this clone is one. This chain links TRBV5-8 with TRBJ2-3; D gene unclear. CDR1 is SGHTS, CDR2 YDEGEE, per germline. V was pared by 1 base and J by 2 bases, with 8 bases between. CDR3 length: 14 amino acids. DNA for the CDR3: TGTGCCAGCAGCTTGATGGTAGACACAGATACGCAGTATTTT. Translated: CASSLMVDTDTQYF.

In this sample, this clone turned up a few times. This sample includes further DNA sequences coding for the same CDR3. The V gene is TRBV6-5, the J gene TRBJ2-6, with D unclear. The germline V and J ends were trimmed by 6 bases and 0 bases, with 6 bases remaining between them. Germline V gives CDR1 MNHEY, CDR2 SVGAGI. CDR3 size: 14 residues. Here the CDR3 DNA reads TGTGCCAGCAGACGCAGCTCTGGGGCCAACGTCCTGACTTTC. This gives the protein CASRRSSGANVLTF.

The sample holds one count of this clone. V and J are TRBV21-1 and TRBJ1-4; TRBD1, the table's D call, lacks a check against the DNA. TRBV21-1 is recorded as a pseudogene. There are 14 residues in the CDR3. DNA for the CDR3: TGTGCCAGCAGGACCCGGGACAGGGGAGAAAAACTGTTTTTT. Translation gives CASRTRDRGEKLFF.

The genes are TRBV18 and TRBJ2-3, with TRBD1 matching over 9 bases. The junction had 9 bases not matched to a gene; V was cut back by 6 bases and J by 5 bases. Germline V gene sequence: CDR1 KGHSH, CDR2 LQKENI. This CDR3 comprises 15 residues. CDR3 residues: CASSQQGAQGDTQYF. CDR3 coding DNA: TGTGCCAGCTCCCAACAGGGGGCGCAGGGAGATACGCAGTATTTT.

A few counts support this clone. The J gene is TRBJ2-3, the V gene TRBV27; maybe TRBD2 (6 bases). The CDR3 has 17 residues. The V end was cut by 0 bases, the J end by 0 bases, with 13 bases between. Germline V gene lookup returns CDR1 MNHEY and CDR2 SMNVEV (reference sequence). The CDR3 DNA sequence: TGTGCCAGCAGTTTATCGTGGCGGGGAGCTAGCACAGATACGCAGTATTTT. Its translation is CASSLSWRGASTDTQYF.

This clone has only one observation. CDR3 DNA: TGCGCCAGCAGTCAGGGGACCACTGAAGCTTTCTTT. Translating gives CASSQGTTEAFF. The V gene is TRBV10-1, the J gene TRBJ1-1, with D perhaps TRBD1 (6 bases). In germline, CDR1 is WNHNN, CDR2 SYGVQD (reference sequence). V dropped 5 bases and J dropped 4 bases, with 8 bases sitting between them. The CDR3 is 12 amino acids.

V and J are TRBV15 and TRBJ2-5; D may be TRBD2 (6 bases). The length of the CDR3 is 13 residues. CDR1 is LNHNV, CDR2 YYDKDF, per germline (reference sequence). V dropped 8 bases and J dropped 2 bases, with 12 bases sitting between them. As DNA, the CDR3 is TGTGCCACCCACTCGGGAGTACAAGAGACCCAGTACTTC. It encodes CATHSGVQETQYF. The whole variable domain, filled in from reference TRBV15 and TRBJ2-5, reads DAMVIQNPRYQVTQFGKPVTLSCSQTLNHNVMYWYQQKSSQAPKLLFHYYDKDFNNEADTPDNFQSRRPNTSFCFLDIRSPGLGDTAMYLCATHSGVQETQYFGPGTRLLVL.

V usage is TRBV7-6 and J usage is TRBJ2-3; a possible D gene is TRBD1 (5 bases). There are 15 residues in the CDR3. Trimming stripped 1 base from V and 0 bases from J, with 8 bases between. Germline V CDR1 and CDR2: SGHVS, FNYEAQ. The CDR3 coding sequence is TGTGCCAGCAGCTTAGTTGGACAAAGCACAGATACGCAGTATTTT. Amino acid sequence: CASSLVGQSTDTQYF.

This clone was recorded a few times. The chain links TRBV12-3 or TRBV12-4 to TRBJ1-2, with unresolved D. The V end was cut by 7 bases, the J end by 1 base, with 4 bases between. The CDR3 spans 11 residues. CDR3 protein: CASTFNYGYTF. CDR3 in DNA: TGTGCCAGCACCTTTAACTATGGCTACACCTTC.

V usage is TRBV11-2 and J usage is TRBJ2-2; 9 bases map to TRBD2. The CDR3 totals 15 residues. The germline CDR1 and CDR2 sequences are SGHAT and FQNNGV. The ends lost 5 bases at V and 7 bases at J; junction bases unmatched: 8. CDR3 in amino acids: CASSRSGGGDGELFF. The DNA for the CDR3 is TGTGCCAGCAGCCGTAGTGGCGGGGGGGACGGGGAGCTGTTTTTT.

V is TRBV19 and J is TRBJ1-1; D not certain. V lost 7 bases to trimming and J lost 4 bases, with 16 bases between them. The CDR3 consists of 14 residues. The germline V gene encodes CDR1 LNHDA and CDR2 SQIVND (reference sequence). For the CDR3, the DNA is TGTGCCAGTATCCTTAAACGAGGCACCACTGAAGCTTTCTTT. This sequence encodes CASILKRGTTEAFF.

This clone was detected only a few times. The CDR3 DNA sequence: TGTGCCAGCAAAAGGGGAGGGGACACCGGGGAGCTGTTTTTT. Translated, it gives CASKRGGDTGELFF. This sequence joins TRBV6-6 and TRBJ2-2; 7 bases map to TRBD2. Losses at the gene ends were 7 bases for V and 3 bases for J; bases not matched to a gene: 5. The CDR3 totals 14 residues. CDR1 MNHNY and CDR2 SVGAGI come from the germline V gene (reference sequence).

CDR3 nucleotides: TGTGCCAGTAGTATAGCAGGGTACGGGGAGACCCAGTACTTC. Its translation: CASSIAGYGETQYF. The chain is built from TRBV19 and TRBJ2-5; a weak D match, TRBD1 (5 bases). The germline V gene has CDR1 LNHDA and CDR2 SQIVND (reference sequence). The CDR3 runs to 14 residues. Trimming took off 1 base at V and 5 bases at J, with 11 bases between the two ends.

V usage is TRBV7-9 and J usage is TRBJ2-5; tentative D call: TRBD2 (6 bases). Germline CDR1 reads SEHNR; CDR2 reads FQNEAQ (reference sequence). Trimming left V 4 bases short and J 5 bases short, with 17 bases between. CDR3 length equals 15 residues. The CDR3 here is CASSSPNLGRETQYF. As DNA, the CDR3 is TGTGCCAGCAGCTCCCCCAACTTGGGGAGGGAGACCCAGTACTTC.

The genes are TRBV6-4 and TRBJ1-1; 10 bases are shared with TRBD1. This CDR3 region has 15 residues. The germline CDR1 and CDR2 sequences are MRHNA and SNTAGT. The junction had 7 bases not matched to a gene; V was cut back by 5 bases and J by 4 bases. CDR3 protein: CASSLTGGLGTEAFF. As DNA, the CDR3 is TGTGCCAGCAGTCTGACAGGGGGCTTGGGCACTGAAGCTTTCTTT.

The chain is built from TRBV28 and TRBJ1-1; 7 nucleotides match TRBD1. V dropped 4 bases and J dropped 6; count of bases not matched to a gene: 11. The CDR3 length is 15 residues. Looked up from germline, CDR1 is MDHEN and CDR2 is SYDVKM. This CDR3 reads CASSSTGLLISEAFF. The CDR3, as DNA: TGTGCCAGCAGTTCGACAGGGCTACTAATTTCTGAAGCTTTCTTT.

The V call is TRBV29-1, the J call TRBJ2-7; TRBD1 agrees at 7 bases. The CDR3 has 14 amino acids. The trim removed 5 bases at V and 4 bases at J, leaving 11 bases unmatched. Germline CDR1 SQVTM, CDR2 ANQGSEA. The CDR3 spells CSVRITGARYEQYF. The CDR3, as DNA: TGCAGCGTTCGAATTACAGGGGCGCGGTACGAGCAGTACTTC.

This sequence joins TRBV19 and TRBJ1-6, with 7 bases aligning to TRBD1. Trimming at V came to 1 base and at J to 10 bases, leaving 4 bases not matched to a gene. This CDR3 spans 14 amino acids. Germline V gene lookup returns CDR1 LNHDA and CDR2 SQIVND (reference sequence). The CDR3 sequence: CASSIARTGSPLHF. Written as DNA, the CDR3 is TGTGCCAGTAGTATAGCCCGGACAGGATCACCCCTCCACTTT. Full variable domain (outside the CDR3, taken from reference TRBV19 and TRBJ1-6): DGGITQSPKYLFRKEGQNVTLSCEQNLNHDAMYWYRQDPGQGLRLIYYSQIVNDFQKGDIAEGYSVSREKKESFPLTVTSAQKNPTAFYLCASSIARTGSPLHFGNGTRLTVT.